Each of the 2 T cell receptor beta chains below was sequenced from the same sample in a study of identical twins. MiXCR, run by TCRdb on the 5' RACE reads, gives a single entry per CDR3 protein. The sample has about 570,000 distinct CDR3 sequences, roughly 9.9% seen once. Separately, the same data were catalogued under a study of yellow fever vaccine responses in identical twins.

Sequenced sample: PBMCs. These receptors originate from a woman aged 18-29 years in good health.

There are a few counts of this clonotype. V usage is TRBV6-5 and J usage is TRBJ2-1, with 8 bases aligning to TRBD2. This CDR3 is 14 amino acids long. The ends lost 0 bases at V and 7 bases at J; junction bases unmatched: 2. The germline V gene encodes CDR1 MNHEY and CDR2 SVGAGI. CDR3 amino acids: CASSYSGTRNEQFF. In DNA form, the CDR3 reads TGTGCCAGCAGTTACTCAGGGACTAGGAATGAGCAGTTCTTC.

The chain joins TRBV18 to TRBJ1-2; TRBD1 might be the D (6 bases). The CDR3 covers 14 residues. The V gene lost 0 bases and the J gene lost 5 bases, with 10 bases spanning the gap. Germline-derived CDR1 and CDR2 are KGHSH and LQKENI. CDR3 in DNA: TGTGCCAGCTCACCACCCGGGACAAGTTATGGCTACACCTTC. Amino acids: CASSPPGTSYGYTF.